Given below is one T cell receptor beta chain in context. The CDR3 sequence is 16 residues long. V lost 0 bases, J lost 9 bases, and 8 bases stayed unmatched. Germline CDR1 reads LGHDT; CDR2 reads YNNKEL (reference sequence). This specimen belongs to a study of blood T cell repertoires in COVID-19. Study in general: COVID-19 samples, acute and convalescent, were from the United States, Italy and Spain. The cDNA or gDNA used as material had been derived from T cells, B-cell-depleted T cells, or PBMCs.

How the authors handled the data: Amplifying reference gene primers gave estimates of nucleated cell counts. The method was immunoSEQ multiplex PCR; TCRdb's version includes in-frame clones alone and lacks a portion of them. The DNA was the basis for D and trimming; V, J and clone size are from that table. The data show 100,000 or so clones, approximately 91% seen once. Input material: peripheral blood. This receptor was identified in a man between 18 and 29 years old with acute or convalescent COVID-19. The rearrangement uses TRBV3-1 (or the pseudogene TRBV3-2) and TRBJ2-1; the match to TRBD2 covers 10 bases. In nucleotides, the CDR3 is TGTGCCAGCAGCCAAGAGTTAGCGGGAGGATTCGGTGAGCAGTTCTTC. This translates into CASSQELAGGFGEQFF.